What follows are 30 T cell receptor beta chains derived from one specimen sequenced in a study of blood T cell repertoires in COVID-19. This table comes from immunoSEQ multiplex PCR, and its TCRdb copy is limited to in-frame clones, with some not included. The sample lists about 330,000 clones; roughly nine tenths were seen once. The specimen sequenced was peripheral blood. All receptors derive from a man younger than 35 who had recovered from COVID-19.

The CDR3: CASSPLLNTEAFF. The CDR3 DNA reads TGTGCCAGCAGTCCCTTGTTGAACACTGAAGCTTTCTTT. The rearrangement links TRBV25-1 to TRBJ1-1; D gene uncertain. Between the trimmed V and J ends, which lost 5 bases and 0 bases, there was a span of 7 bases. Germline values: CDR1 MGHDK, CDR2 SYGVNS. The CDR3 contains 13 residues. Full variable domain (outside the CDR3, taken from reference TRBV25-1 and TRBJ1-1): EADIYQTPRYLVIGTGKKITLECSQTMGHDKMYWYQQDPGMELHLIHYSYGVNSTEKGDLSSESTVSRIRTEHFPLTLESARPSHTSQYLCASSPLLNTEAFFGQGTRLTVV.

CDR3 nucleotide sequence: TGTGCCAGCAGCTCCACAGGGGGCCCCCTCCACTTT. It encodes CASSSTGGPLHF. The chain carries TRBV7-3 and TRBJ1-6; 9 bases match TRBD1. CDR1 and CDR2 from the germline V gene are SGHTA and FQGTGA. This CDR3 is built from 12 residues. J gave up 13 bases and V 4 bases, and 2 bases lay outside the gene matches. Based on the CDR3 plus reference TRBV7-3 and TRBJ1-6, the full variable domain is GAGVSQTPSNKVTEKGKYVELRCDPISGHTALYWYRQSLGQGPEFLIYFQGTGAADDSGLPNDRFFAVRPEGSVSTLKIQRTERGDSAVYLCASSSTGGPLHFGNGTRLTVT.

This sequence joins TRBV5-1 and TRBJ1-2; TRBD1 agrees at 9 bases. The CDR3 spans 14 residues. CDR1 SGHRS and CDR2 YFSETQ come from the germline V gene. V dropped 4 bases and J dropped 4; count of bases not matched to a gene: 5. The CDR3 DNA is TGCGCCAGCAGCCCGGGGACAGGGATCTATGGCTACACCTTC. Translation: CASSPGTGIYGYTF.

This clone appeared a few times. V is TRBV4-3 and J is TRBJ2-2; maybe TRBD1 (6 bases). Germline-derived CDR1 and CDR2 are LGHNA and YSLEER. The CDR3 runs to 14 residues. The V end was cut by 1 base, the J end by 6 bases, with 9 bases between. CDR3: CASSQAGAAGELFF. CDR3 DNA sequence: TGCGCCAGCAGCCAAGCAGGGGCCGCCGGGGAGCTGTTTTTT.

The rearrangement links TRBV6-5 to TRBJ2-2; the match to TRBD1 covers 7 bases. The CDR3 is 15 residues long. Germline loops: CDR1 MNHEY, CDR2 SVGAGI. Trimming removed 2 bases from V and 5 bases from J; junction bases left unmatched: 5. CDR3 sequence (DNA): TGTGCCAGCAGTTACACAGGGGCCAGGACCGGGGAGCTGTTTTTT. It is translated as CASSYTGARTGELFF.

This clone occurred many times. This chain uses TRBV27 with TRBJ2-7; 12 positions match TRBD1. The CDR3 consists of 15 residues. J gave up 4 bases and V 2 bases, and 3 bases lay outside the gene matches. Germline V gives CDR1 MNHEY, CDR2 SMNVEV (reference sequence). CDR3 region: CASSLKGQGAYEQYF. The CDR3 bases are TGTGCCAGCAGTTTAAAGGGACAGGGGGCTTACGAGCAGTACTTC.

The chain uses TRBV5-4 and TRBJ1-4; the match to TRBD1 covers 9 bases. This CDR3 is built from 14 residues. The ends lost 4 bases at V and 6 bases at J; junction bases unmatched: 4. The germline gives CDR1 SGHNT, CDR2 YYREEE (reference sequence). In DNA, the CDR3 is TGTGCCAGCAGCCCGGGACAGGGAGATGAAAAACTGTTTTTT. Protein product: CASSPGQGDEKLFF.

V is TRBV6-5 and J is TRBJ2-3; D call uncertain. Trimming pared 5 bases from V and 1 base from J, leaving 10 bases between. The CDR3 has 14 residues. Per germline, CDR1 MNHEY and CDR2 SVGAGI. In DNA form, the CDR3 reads TGTGCCAGCAGTCGTAGAGCCGGCACAGATACGCAGTATTTT. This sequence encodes CASSRRAGTDTQYF.

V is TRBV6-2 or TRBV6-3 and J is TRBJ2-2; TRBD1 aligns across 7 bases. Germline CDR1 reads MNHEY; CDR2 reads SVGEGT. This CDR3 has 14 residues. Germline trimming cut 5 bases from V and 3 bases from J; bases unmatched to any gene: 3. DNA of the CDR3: TGTGCCAGCAGTAAGACAGGGCACACCGGGGAGCTGTTTTTT. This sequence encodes CASSKTGHTGELFF.

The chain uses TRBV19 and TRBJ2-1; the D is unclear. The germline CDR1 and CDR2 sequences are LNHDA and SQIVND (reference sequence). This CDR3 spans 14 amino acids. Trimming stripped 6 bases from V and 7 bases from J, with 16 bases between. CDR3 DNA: TGTGCCAGTAGCCCTGGTGGGCTCCCTAATGAGCAGTTCTTC. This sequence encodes CASSPGGLPNEQFF.

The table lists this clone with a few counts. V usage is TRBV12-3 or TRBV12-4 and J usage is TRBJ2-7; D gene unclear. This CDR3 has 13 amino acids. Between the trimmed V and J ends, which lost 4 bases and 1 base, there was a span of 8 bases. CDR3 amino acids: CASSSEASYEQYF. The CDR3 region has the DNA TGTGCCAGCAGTTCCGAGGCTTCCTACGAGCAGTACTTC.

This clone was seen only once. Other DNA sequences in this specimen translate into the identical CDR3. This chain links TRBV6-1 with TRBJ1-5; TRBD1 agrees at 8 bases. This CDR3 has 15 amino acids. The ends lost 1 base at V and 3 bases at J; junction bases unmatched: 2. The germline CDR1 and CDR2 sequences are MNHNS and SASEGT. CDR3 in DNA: TGTGCCAGCAGTGAAGTGGACAGGGTCAATCAGCCCCAGCATTTT. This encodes CASSEVDRVNQPQHF.

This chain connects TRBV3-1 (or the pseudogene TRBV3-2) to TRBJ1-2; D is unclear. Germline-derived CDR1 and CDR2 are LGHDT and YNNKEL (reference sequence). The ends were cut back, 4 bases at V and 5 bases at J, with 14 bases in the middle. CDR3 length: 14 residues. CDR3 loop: CASSPRREGYGYTF. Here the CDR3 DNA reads TGTGCCAGCAGCCCCCGTAGGGAGGGATATGGCTACACCTTC.

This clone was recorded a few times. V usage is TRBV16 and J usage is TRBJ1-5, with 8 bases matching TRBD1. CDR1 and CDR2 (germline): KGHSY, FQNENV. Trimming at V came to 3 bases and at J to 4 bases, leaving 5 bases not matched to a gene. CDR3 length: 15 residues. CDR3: CASSQGTGPNQPQHF. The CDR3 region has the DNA TGTGCCAGCAGCCAGGGGACAGGCCCAAATCAGCCCCAGCATTTT.

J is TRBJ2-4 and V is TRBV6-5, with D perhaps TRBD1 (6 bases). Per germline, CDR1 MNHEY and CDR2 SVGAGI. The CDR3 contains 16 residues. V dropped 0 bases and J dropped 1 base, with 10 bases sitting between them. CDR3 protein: CASSYSPGAAKNIQYF. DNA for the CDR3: TGTGCCAGCAGTTACTCGCCAGGGGCCGCCAAAAACATTCAGTACTTC.

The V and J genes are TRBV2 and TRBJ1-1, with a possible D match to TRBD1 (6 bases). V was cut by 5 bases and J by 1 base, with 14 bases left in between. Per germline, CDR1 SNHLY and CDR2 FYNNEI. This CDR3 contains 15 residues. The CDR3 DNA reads TGTGCCAGCAGTTCCAGGACAGAGCAGAACACTGAAGCTTTCTTT. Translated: CASSSRTEQNTEAFF.

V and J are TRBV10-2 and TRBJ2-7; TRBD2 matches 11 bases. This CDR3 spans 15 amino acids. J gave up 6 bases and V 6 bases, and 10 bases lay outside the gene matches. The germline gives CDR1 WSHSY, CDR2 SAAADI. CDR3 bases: TGCGCCAGCAGAACCGGTAGCGGGAGGGCTCTCGAGCAGTACTTC. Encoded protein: CASRTGSGRALEQYF.

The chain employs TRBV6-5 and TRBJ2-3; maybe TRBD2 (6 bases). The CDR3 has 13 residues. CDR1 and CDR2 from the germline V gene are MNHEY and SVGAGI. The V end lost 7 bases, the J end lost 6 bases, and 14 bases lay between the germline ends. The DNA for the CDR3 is TGTGCCAGCAACCCGGGGGTCCCTGATACGCAGTATTTT. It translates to CASNPGVPDTQYF.

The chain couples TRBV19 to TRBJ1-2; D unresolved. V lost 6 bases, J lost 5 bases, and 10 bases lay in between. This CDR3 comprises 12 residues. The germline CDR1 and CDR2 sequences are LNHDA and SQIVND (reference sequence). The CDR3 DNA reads TGTGCCAGTAGCACAGTTTCATATGGCTACACCTTC. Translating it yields CASSTVSYGYTF.

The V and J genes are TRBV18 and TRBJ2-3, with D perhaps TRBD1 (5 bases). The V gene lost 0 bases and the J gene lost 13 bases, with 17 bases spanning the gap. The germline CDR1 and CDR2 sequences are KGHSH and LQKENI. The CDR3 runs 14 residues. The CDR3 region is CASSPPATVTREYF. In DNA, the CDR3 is TGTGCCAGCTCACCACCAGCTACAGTAACCAGGGAGTATTTT.

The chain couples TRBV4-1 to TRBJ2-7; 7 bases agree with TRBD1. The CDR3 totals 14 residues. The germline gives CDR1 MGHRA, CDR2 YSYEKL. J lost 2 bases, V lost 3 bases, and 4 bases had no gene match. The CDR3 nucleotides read TGCGCCAGCAGCCACGAAGACAGGGCCTACGAGCAGTACTTC. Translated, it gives CASSHEDRAYEQYF.

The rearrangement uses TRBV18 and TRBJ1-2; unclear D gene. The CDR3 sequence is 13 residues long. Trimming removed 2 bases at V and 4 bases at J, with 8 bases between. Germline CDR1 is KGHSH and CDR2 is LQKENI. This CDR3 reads CASSPESGYGYTF. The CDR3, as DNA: TGTGCCAGCTCACCAGAGTCGGGCTATGGCTACACCTTC.

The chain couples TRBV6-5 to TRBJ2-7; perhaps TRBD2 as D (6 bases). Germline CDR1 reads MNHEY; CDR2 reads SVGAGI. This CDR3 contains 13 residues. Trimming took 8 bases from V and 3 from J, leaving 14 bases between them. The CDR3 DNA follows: TGTGCCAGCGCCCCAGGAGGGAGCTACGAGCAGTACTTC. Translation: CASAPGGSYEQYF.

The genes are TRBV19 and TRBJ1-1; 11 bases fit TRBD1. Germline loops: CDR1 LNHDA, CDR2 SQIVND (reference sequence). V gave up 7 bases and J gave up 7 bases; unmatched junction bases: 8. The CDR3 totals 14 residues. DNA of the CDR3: TGTGCCAGTAAAAGGACAGGGGGCGCAGGTGAAGCTTTCTTT. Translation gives CASKRTGGAGEAFF.

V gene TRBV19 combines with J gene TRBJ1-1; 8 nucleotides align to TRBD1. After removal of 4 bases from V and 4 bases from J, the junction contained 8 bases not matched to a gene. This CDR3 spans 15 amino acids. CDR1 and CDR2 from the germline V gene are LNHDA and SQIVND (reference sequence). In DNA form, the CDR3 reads TGTGCCAGTAGTAGCCAGGGGGCTTGGGGCACTGAAGCTTTCTTT. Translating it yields CASSSQGAWGTEAFF.

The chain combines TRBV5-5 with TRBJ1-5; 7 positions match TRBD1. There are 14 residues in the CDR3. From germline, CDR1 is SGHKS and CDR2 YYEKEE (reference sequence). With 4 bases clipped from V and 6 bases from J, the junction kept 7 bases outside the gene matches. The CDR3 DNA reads TGTGCCAGCAGCCAAGGGGGCCGGGCTCAGCCCCAGCATTTT. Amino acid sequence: CASSQGGRAQPQHF.

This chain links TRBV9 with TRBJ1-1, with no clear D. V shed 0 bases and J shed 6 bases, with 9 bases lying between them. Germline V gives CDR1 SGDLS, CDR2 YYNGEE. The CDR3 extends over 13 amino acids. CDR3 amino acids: CASSVGGGAEAFF. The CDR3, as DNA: TGTGCCAGCAGCGTAGGGGGAGGAGCTGAAGCTTTCTTT. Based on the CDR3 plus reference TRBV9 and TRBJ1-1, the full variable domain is DSGVTQTPKHLITATGQRVTLRCSPRSGDLSVYWYQQSLDQGLQFLIQYYNGEERAKGNILERFSAQQFPDLHSELNLSSLELGDSALYFCASSVGGGAEAFFGQGTRLTVV.

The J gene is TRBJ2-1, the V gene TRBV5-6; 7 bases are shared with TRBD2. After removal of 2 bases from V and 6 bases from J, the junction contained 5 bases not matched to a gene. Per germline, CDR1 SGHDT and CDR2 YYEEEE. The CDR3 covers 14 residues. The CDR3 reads CASSFYLAGNEQFF. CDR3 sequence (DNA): TGTGCCAGCAGCTTCTACTTAGCGGGCAATGAGCAGTTCTTC.

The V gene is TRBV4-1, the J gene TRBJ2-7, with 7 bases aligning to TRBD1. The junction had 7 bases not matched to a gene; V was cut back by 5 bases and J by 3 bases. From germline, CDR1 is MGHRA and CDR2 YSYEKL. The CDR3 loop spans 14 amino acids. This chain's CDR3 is CASSNRDRYYEQYF. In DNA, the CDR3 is TGCGCCAGCAGCAACCGGGACAGATACTACGAGCAGTACTTC.

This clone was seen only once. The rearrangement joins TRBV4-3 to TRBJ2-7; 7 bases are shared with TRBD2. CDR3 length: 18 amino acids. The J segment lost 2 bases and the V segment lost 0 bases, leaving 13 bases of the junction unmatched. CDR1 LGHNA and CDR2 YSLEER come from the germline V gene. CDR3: CASSQDRVLTGTTYEQYF. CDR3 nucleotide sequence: TGCGCCAGCAGCCAAGACCGGGTCCTCACCGGGACTACCTACGAGCAGTACTTC.